Described below is a single T cell receptor (beta chain) sequence and its context. This clone's antigen is unknown. No much larger clone exists at a distance of one base, and base qualities are not known. The method was the immunoSEQ multiplex PCR assay. Adaptive Biotechnologies performed the TCRbeta CDR3 sequencing at survey depth and reported CDR3 sequences, V/J genes, productive frequency and template counts. Amplification of TCR beta CDR3 regions was performed from genomic DNA rather than from RNA. Per the source publication's procedure: Jensen-Shannon divergence was used to quantify pairwise repertoire overlap between tissues, with a value of 1 indicating complete divergence and a value of 0 indicating identical repertoires. Based on pairwise JSD values, tissues were grouped by single-linkage agglomerative hierarchical clustering, and the results were shown as dendrograms. GLIPH2 was run on all patient samples with simulation_depth 1000, kmer_min_depth 3 and cdr3_length_cutoff 8, and groups with more than two unique CDR3s were retained. In a standardized tissue-overlap score, Jaccard GLIPH-group overlap across patients was extrapolated to a standard repertoire size of 1000 clones. Linear mixed-effect models, with tissue as a fixed effect and individual as a random effect, were used to test how diversity related to clinical or experimental variables. The source is immuneACCESS, and TCRdb retained only in-frame sequences with V and J called. Part of the clones is not carried over; for the studies checked, unresolved V genes explain less than half of this, and the remainder is unexplained. D and trimming were read from the DNA, whereas the V and J calls and clone size are those reported in that table. This sample has tens of thousands of clones in its table, and approximately 92% of those were observed once. The biggest ten clones account for 3.5% to 4% of the sample.

These data originate in a study of tissue T cells after allogeneic stem cell transplantation (dated by TCRdb to between 2021 and 2024). About the full investigation: Over an approximately three-year period, about 7 adult allo-HCT recipients with steroid-refractory GVHD were prospectively enrolled in a research-autopsy study. Every GVHD patient received a graft from a donor; four grafts were unmodified and three were CD34-selected to deplete T cells. Gastrointestinal GVHD was present in all GVHD patients, each of whom received several lines of GVHD-directed therapy, and roughly five of these patients also had skin involvement. Pre-transplant PBMCs, which were of recipient origin, were available from five GVHD patients. In viably preserved blood and marrow, CD3+ T cells were flow-sorted if cell numbers allowed, whereas smaller samples went directly to DNA extraction. Using research autopsies of patients with and without GVHD, plus mouse models of GVHD, the study profiled TCR beta repertoires across many tissues. The human part of the study was a prospective observational study with no blinding and no randomization.

What the time point label conveys for this sample: recipient (host-origin) PBMCs collected before allo-HCT. The V and J ends are trimmed by 4 bases and 2 bases, leaving 3 bases between them. The CDR3 has 11 amino acids, counting the end cysteine and phenylalanine. CDR3 DNA is the only sequence kept; it has 33 bases, read in frame from the first base. CDR1 GTSNPN and CDR2 SVGIG were looked up in the germline V gene (reference sequence). The investigation overall reported the following: Within patients, how anatomically similar tissues were was a major factor shaping TCR repertoire composition, regardless of disease or transplant status. The patient cohort was small and varied clinically, and sampling depth was recognized as a limitation. Which tissue TCRs were alloreactive or antigen-specific was not determined in the study, and some clones might have been persisting host cells. Few T cell clones were found to be shared across patients, but shared repertoire signatures across patients were revealed in a tissue-specific fashion by motif-based clustering. In both patients and mice, only a limited portion of the TCR repertoire detected in tissues was captured by blood and spleen T cells.

The sequence derives from a woman aged 40 to 75 who later had graft-versus-host disease after an allogeneic stem cell transplant. Recombination connected TRBV30 to TRBJ1-3; the D gene identity is not certain. The material sequenced was blood, taken before transplantation. The nucleotide sequence reads TGTGCCTGGAATACTGGAAACACCATATATTTT. The translation is CAWNTGNTIYF. Joined to the reference TRBV30 and TRBJ1-3 proteins, this CDR3 gives the full variable domain: SQTIHQWPATLVQPVGSPLSLECTVEGTSNPNLYWYRQAAGRGLQLLFYSVGIGQISSEVPQNLSASRPQDRQFILSSKKLLLSDSGFYLCAWNTGNTIYFGEGSWLTVV.